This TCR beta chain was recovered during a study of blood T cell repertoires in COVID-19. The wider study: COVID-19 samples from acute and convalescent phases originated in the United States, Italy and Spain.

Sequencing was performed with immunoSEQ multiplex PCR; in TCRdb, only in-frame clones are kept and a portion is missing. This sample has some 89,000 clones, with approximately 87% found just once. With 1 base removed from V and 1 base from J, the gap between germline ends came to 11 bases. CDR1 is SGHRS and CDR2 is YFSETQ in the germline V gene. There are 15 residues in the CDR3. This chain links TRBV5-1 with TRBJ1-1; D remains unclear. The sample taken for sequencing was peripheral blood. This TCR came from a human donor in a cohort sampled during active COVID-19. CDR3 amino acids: CASSLYYSGNTEAFF. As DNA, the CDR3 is TGCGCCAGCAGCTTGTACTATTCGGGGAACACTGAAGCTTTCTTT.